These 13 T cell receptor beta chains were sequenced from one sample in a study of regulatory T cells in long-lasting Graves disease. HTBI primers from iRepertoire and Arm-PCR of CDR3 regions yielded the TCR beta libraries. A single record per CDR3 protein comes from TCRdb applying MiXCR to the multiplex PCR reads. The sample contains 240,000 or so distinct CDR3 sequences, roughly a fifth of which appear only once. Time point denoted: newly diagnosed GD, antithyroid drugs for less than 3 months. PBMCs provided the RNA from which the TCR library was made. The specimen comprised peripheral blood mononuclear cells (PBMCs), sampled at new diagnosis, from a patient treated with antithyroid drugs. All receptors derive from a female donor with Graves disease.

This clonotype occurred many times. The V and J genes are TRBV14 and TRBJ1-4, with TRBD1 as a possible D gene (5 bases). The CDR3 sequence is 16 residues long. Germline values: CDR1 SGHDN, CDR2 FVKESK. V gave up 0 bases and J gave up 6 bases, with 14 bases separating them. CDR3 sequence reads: CASSQDQGAVHEKLFF. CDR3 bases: TGTGCCAGCAGCCAAGATCAAGGGGCCGTTCATGAAAAACTGTTTTTT.

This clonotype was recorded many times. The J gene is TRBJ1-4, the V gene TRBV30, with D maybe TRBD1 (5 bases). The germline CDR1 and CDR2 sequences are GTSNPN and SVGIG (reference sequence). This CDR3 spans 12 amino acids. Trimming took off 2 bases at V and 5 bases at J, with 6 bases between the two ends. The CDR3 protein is CAWSWGNEKLFF. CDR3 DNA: TGTGCCTGGAGTTGGGGGAATGAAAAACTGTTTTTT.

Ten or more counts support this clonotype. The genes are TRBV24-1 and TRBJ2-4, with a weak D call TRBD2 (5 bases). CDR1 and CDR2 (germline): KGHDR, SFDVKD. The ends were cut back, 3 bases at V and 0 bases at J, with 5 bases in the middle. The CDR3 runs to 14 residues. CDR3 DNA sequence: TGTGCCACCAGTGATGGACTAGCCAAAAACATTCAGTACTTC. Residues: CATSDGLAKNIQYF.

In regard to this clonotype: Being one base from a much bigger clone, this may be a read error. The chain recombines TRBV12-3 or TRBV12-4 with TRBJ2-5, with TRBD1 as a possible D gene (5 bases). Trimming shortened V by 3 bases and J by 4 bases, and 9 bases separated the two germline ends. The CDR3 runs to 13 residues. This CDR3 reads CASSLWGRETQYF. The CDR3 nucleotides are TGTGCCAGCAGTTTGTGGGGCAGAGAGACCCAGTACTTC.

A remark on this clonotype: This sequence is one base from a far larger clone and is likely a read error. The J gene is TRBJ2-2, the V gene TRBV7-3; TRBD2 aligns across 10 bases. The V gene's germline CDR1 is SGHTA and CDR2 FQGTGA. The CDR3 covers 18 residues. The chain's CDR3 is CASSLATSGDPNAGELFF. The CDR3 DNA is TGTGCCAGCAGCTTAGCTACTAGCGGGGATCCGAACGCCGGGGAGCTGTTTTTT.

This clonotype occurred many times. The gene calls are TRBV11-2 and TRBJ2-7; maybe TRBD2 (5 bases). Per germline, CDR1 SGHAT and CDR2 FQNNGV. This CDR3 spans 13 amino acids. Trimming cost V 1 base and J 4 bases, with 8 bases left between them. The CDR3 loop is CASSLVLEYEQYF. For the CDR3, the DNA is TGTGCCAGCAGCTTAGTACTAGAGTACGAGCAGTACTTC.

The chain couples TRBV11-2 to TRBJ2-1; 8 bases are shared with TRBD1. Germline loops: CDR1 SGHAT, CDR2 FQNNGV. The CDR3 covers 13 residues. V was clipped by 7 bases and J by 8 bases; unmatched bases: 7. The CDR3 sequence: CASTLRTGYEQFF. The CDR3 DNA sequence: TGTGCCAGCACCCTAAGGACAGGGTATGAGCAGTTCTTC. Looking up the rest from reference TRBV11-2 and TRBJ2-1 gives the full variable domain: EAGVAQSPRYKIIEKRQSVAFWCNPISGHATLYWYQQILGQGPKLLIQFQNNGVVDDSQLPKDRFSAERLKGVDSTLKIQPAKLEDSAVYLCASTLRTGYEQFFGPGTRLTVL.

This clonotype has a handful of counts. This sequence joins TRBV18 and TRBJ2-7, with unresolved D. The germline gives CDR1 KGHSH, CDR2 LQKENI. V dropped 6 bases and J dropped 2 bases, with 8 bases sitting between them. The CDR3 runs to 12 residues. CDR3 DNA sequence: TGTGCCAGCTCGACTGGCCCCTACGAGCAGTACTTC. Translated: CASSTGPYEQYF.

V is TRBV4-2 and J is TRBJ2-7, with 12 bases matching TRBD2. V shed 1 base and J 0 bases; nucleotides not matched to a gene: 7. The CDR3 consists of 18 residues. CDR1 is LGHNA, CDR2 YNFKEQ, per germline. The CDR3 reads CASSQASMTSGSSYEQYF. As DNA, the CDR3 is TGTGCCAGCAGCCAAGCCTCAATGACTAGCGGGAGCTCCTACGAGCAGTACTTC.

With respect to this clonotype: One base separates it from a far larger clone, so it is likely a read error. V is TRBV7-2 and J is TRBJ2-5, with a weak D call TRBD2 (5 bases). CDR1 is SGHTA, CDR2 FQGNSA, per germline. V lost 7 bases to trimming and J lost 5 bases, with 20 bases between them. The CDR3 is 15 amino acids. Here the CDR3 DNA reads TGTGCCAGCACCCAACAACAGAGGGCTCCGGAGACCCAGTACTTC. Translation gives CASTQQQRAPETQYF.

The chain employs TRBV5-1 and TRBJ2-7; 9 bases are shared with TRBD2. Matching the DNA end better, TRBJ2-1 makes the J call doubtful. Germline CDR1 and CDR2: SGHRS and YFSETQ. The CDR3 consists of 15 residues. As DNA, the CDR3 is TGCGCCAGCAGCCCGGTAGCGGGGGCGGACAATGAGCAGTTCTTC. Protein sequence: CASSPVAGADNEQFF.

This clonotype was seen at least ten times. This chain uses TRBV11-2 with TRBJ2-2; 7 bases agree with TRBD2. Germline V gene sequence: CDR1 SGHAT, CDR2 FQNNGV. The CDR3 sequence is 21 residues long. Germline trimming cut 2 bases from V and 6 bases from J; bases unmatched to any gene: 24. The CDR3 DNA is TGTGCCAGCAGCTTACGAGCATCAGGGCTCCCTAGCGGCAAAGGGGCCGGGGAGCTGTTTTTT. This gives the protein CASSLRASGLPSGKGAGELFF.

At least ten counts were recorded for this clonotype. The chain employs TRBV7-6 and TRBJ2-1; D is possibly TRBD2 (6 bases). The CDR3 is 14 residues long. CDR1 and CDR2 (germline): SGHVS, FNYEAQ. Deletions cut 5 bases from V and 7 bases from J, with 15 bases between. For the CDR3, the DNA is TGTGCCAGCAGCCGCGGAGGGATGGAAAATGAGCAGTTCTTC. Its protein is CASSRGGMENEQFF.